This T cell receptor beta chain was captured in a study of beta chain features in type 1 diabetes. The germline V gene encodes CDR1 SGHRS and CDR2 YFSETQ. With 1 base removed from V and 3 bases from J, the gap between germline ends came to 13 bases. CDR3 length equals 15 residues. Every bit of the isolated RNA underwent reverse transcription, so sequencing read expressed TCRB transcripts. This table comes from immunoSEQ multiplex PCR, and its TCRdb copy is limited to in-frame clones, with some not included. In the table there are some 150,000 clones, around 10% of which are singletons. This clone was seen a handful of times.

The sequenced sample consisted of central memory CD4+ T cells from blood. This chain joins TRBV5-1 and TRBJ2-5; perhaps TRBD2 as D (5 bases). The sequence derives from a man between 18 and 35 years old in good health. The CDR3 coding sequence is TGCGCCAGCAGCTTGAACGGCAGAGGGAAAGAGACCCAGTACTTC. Amino acids: CASSLNGRGKETQYF.